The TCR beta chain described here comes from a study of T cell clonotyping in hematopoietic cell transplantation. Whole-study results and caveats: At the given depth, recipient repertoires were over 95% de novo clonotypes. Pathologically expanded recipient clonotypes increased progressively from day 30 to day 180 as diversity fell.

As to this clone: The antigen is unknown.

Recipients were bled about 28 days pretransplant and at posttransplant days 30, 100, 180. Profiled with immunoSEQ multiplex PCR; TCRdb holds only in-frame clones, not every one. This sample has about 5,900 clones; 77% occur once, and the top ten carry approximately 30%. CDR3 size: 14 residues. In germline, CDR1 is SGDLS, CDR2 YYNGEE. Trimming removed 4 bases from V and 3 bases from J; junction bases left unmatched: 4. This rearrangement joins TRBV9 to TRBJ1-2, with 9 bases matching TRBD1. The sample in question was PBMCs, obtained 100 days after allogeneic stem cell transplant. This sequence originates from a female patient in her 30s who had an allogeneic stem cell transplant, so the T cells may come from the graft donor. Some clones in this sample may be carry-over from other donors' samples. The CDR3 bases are TGTGCCAGCAGCCTGGGACAGGGTCACTATGGCTACACCTTC. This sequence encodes CASSLGQGHYGYTF.